Listed below are T cell receptor beta chains from one sample, sequenced in a study of cytomegalovirus exposure and HLA in healthy donors. The assay was immunoSEQ multiplex PCR, and TCRdb's table has in-frame clones only and misses some. The sample has some 110,000 clones, roughly 70% seen once. The sequenced sample consisted of PBMCs. These receptors originate from a woman in her 30s in good health and CMV-seronegative. Each CDR3 is given with its conserved first and last residue. D genes are given only for firm matches. Rows may omit the clone size; those that give it use once, few, many or a size class.

clone size: few
V gene: TRBV4-1
D gene: -
J gene: TRBJ1-1
CDR3 protein: CASSQGTVDMNTEAFF
CDR3 DNA: TGCGCCAGCAGCCAAGGGACAGTAGACATGAACACTGAAGCTTTCTTT

clone size: -
V gene: TRBV29-1
D gene: -
J gene: TRBJ1-2
CDR3 protein: CSVYRDGLYGYTF
CDR3 DNA: TGCAGCGTTTACAGGGATGGTCTCTATGGCTACACCTTC

clone size: -
V gene: TRBV27
D gene: -
J gene: TRBJ1-5
CDR3 protein: CASSFGNQPQHF
CDR3 DNA: TGTGCCAGCAGCTTCGGCAATCAGCCCCAGCATTTT

clone size: -
V gene: TRBV6-5
D gene: -
J gene: TRBJ2-7
CDR3 protein: CASSPGQPGGEQYF
CDR3 DNA: TGTGCCAGCAGCCCGGGACAGCCGGGAGGGGAGCAGTACTTC

clone size: -
V gene: TRBV5-1
D gene: TRBD1
J gene: TRBJ1-1
CDR3 protein: CASSSQGEFEAFF
CDR3 DNA: TGCGCCAGCAGCTCCCAGGGGGAGTTTGAAGCTTTCTTT

clone size: -
V gene: TRBV6-1
D gene: -
J gene: TRBJ1-2
CDR3 protein: CASSELTRYGYTF
CDR3 DNA: TGTGCCAGCAGTGAACTGACACGCTATGGCTACACCTTC

clone size: -
V gene: TRBV6-5
D gene: TRBD2
J gene: TRBJ2-1
CDR3 protein: CASSFWTSGNNEQFF
CDR3 DNA: TGTGCCAGCAGTTTCTGGACTAGCGGTAACAATGAGCAGTTCTTC

clone size: -
V gene: TRBV2
D gene: -
J gene: TRBJ2-7
CDR3 protein: CASCPGLAETYEQYF
CDR3 DNA: TGTGCCAGCTGCCCAGGGTTAGCGGAAACCTACGAGCAGTACTTC

clone size: -
V gene: TRBV7-3
D gene: TRBD1
J gene: TRBJ2-1
CDR3 protein: CASSPGTGVNNEQFF
CDR3 DNA: TGTGCCAGCAGCCCAGGGACAGGGGTCAACAATGAGCAGTTCTTC

clone size: -
V gene: TRBV29-1
D gene: -
J gene: TRBJ2-5
CDR3 protein: CSVGMAVQETQYF
CDR3 DNA: TGCAGCGTTGGTATGGCAGTCCAGGAGACCCAGTACTTC

clone size: -
V gene: TRBV7-2
D gene: -
J gene: TRBJ2-1
CDR3 protein: CASSLVGVADEQFF
CDR3 DNA: TGTGCCAGCAGCTTAGTGGGGGTAGCGGACGAGCAGTTCTTC

clone size: few
V gene: TRBV5-1
D gene: -
J gene: TRBJ1-2
CDR3 protein: CASSSGFYGYTF
CDR3 DNA: TGCGCCAGCAGCTCCGGGTTTTATGGCTACACCTTC

clone size: -
V gene: TRBV9
D gene: -
J gene: TRBJ1-2
CDR3 protein: CASSFSPQGRVGYTF
CDR3 DNA: TGTGCCAGCAGCTTCAGCCCTCAGGGTAGGGTAGGCTACACCTTC

clone size: -
V gene: TRBV15
D gene: -
J gene: TRBJ1-3
CDR3 protein: CATSRDWLSGNTIYF
CDR3 DNA: TGTGCCACCAGCAGAGATTGGCTCTCTGGAAACACCATATATTTT

clone size: -
V gene: TRBV19
D gene: -
J gene: TRBJ1-5
CDR3 protein: CAGSQGWDQPQHF
CDR3 DNA: TGTGCCGGCTCACAGGGTTGGGATCAGCCCCAGCATTTT

clone size: -
V gene: TRBV5-5
D gene: TRBD1
J gene: TRBJ1-2
CDR3 protein: CASSSGQGISYGYTF
CDR3 DNA: TGTGCCAGCAGCTCGGGACAGGGGATCTCCTATGGCTACACCTTC

clone size: -
V gene: TRBV29-1
D gene: -
J gene: TRBJ1-2
CDR3 protein: CSVEAWGPGYTF
CDR3 DNA: TGCAGCGTTGAAGCTTGGGGGCCTGGCTACACCTTC

clone size: -
V gene: TRBV27
D gene: -
J gene: TRBJ2-7
CDR3 protein: CASSLFFQGFREQYF
CDR3 DNA: TGTGCCAGCAGTTTATTTTTCCAGGGCTTTAGGGAGCAGTACTTC

clone size: -
V gene: TRBV27
D gene: -
J gene: TRBJ2-7
CDR3 protein: CASIQGYEQYF
CDR3 DNA: TGTGCCAGCATTCAGGGCTACGAGCAGTACTTC

clone size: -
V gene: TRBV10-3
D gene: TRBD2
J gene: TRBJ2-1
CDR3 protein: CAISERGVPGEQFF
CDR3 DNA: TGTGCCATCTCGGAGCGGGGTGTTCCCGGTGAGCAGTTCTTC

clone size: -
V gene: TRBV9
D gene: -
J gene: TRBJ1-4
CDR3 protein: CASSVGGTGNEKLFF
CDR3 DNA: TGTGCCAGCAGCGTAGGAGGCACAGGTAATGAAAAACTGTTTTTT

clone size: -
V gene: TRBV19
D gene: TRBD1
J gene: TRBJ2-7
CDR3 protein: CASSLEDRASAYEQYF
CDR3 DNA: TGTGCCAGTAGTCTGGAGGACAGGGCGTCGGCCTACGAGCAGTACTTC

clone size: -
V gene: TRBV5-1
D gene: -
J gene: TRBJ1-1
CDR3 protein: CASSWEGGRTEAFF
CDR3 DNA: TGCGCCAGCAGCTGGGAGGGGGGGAGGACTGAAGCTTTCTTT

clone size: -
V gene: TRBV7-9
D gene: -
J gene: TRBJ2-3
CDR3 protein: CASSSSLADTQYF
CDR3 DNA: TGTGCCAGCAGCTCGTCCCTAGCAGATACGCAGTATTTT